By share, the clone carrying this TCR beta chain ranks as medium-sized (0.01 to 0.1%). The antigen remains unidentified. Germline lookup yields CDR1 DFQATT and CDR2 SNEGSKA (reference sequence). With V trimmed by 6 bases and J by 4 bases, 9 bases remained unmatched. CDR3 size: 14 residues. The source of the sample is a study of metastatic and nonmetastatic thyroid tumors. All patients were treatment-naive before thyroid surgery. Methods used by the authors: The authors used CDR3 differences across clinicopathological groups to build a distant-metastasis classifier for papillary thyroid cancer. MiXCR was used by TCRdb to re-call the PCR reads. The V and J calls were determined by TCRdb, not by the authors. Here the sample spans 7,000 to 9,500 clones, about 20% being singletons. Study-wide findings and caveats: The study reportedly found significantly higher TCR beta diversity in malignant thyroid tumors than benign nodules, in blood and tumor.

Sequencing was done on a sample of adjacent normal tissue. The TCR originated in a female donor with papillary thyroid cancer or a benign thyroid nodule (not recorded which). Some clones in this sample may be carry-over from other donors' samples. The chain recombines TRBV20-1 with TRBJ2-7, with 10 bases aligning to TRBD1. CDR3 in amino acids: CSAEGQGLIYEQYF. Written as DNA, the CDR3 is TGCAGTGCCGAGGGACAGGGGTTGATTTACGAGCAGTACTTC.